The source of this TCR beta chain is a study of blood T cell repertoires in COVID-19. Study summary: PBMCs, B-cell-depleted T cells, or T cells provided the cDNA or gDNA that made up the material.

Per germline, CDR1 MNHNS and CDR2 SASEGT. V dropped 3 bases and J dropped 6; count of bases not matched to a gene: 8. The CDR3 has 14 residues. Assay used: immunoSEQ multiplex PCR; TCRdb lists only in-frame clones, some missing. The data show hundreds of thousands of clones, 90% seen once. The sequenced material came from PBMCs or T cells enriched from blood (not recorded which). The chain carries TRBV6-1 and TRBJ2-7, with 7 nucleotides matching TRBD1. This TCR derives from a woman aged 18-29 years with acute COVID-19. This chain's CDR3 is CASSDRGLISEQYF. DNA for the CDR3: TGTGCCAGCAGTGACAGGGGGTTAATCTCCGAGCAGTACTTC.